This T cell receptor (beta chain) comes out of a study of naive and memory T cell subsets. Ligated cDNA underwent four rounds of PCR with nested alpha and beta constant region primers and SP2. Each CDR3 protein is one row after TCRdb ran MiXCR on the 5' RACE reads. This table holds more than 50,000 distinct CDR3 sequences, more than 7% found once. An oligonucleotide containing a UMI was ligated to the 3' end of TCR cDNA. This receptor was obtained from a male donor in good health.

In DNA, the CDR3 is TGTGCCAGCAGTTGGGGGCGGGGGGAATACAATGAGCAGTTCTTC. It translates to CASSWGRGEYNEQFF. The V and J genes are TRBV12-3 or TRBV12-4 and TRBJ2-1, with 8 positions matching TRBD2. V shed 4 bases, J shed 4 bases, and the junction held 6 bases outside the gene matches. CDR3 length: 15 amino acids.